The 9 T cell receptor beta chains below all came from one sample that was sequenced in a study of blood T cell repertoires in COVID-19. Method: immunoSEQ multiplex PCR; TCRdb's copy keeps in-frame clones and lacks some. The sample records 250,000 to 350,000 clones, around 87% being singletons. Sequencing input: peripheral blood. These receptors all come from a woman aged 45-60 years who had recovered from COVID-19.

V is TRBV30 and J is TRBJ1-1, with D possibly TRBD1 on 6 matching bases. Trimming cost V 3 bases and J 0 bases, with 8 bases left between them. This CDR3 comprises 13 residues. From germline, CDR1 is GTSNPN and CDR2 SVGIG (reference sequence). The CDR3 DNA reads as TGTGCCTGGAGCCAGGGGATGAACACTGAAGCTTTCTTT. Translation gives CAWSQGMNTEAFF.

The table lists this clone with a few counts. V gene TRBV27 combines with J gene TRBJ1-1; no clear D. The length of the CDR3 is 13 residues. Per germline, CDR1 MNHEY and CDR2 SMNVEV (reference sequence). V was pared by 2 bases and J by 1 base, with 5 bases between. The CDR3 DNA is TGTGCCAGCAGTTTACAGCGGAACACTGAAGCTTTCTTT. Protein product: CASSLQRNTEAFF.

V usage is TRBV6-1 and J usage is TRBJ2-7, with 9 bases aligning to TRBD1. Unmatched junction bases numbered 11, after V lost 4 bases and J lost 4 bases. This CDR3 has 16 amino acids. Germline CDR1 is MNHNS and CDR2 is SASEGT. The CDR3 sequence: CASSANRGLGSYEQYF. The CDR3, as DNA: TGTGCCAGCAGTGCGAACAGGGGGCTAGGTAGTTACGAGCAGTACTTC.

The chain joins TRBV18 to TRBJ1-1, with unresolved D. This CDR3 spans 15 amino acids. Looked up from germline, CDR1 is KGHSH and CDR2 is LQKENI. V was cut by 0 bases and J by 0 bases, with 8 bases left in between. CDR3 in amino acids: CASSPPPGVNTEAFF. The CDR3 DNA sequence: TGTGCCAGCTCACCACCTCCGGGTGTGAACACTGAAGCTTTCTTT.

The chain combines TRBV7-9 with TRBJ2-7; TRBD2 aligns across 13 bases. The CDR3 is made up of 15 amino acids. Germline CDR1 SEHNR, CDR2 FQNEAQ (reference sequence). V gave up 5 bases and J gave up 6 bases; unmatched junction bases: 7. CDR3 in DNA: TGTGCCAGCAGCCCCCCGGGACTAGCGGGACGCGAGCAGTACTTC. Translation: CASSPPGLAGREQYF.

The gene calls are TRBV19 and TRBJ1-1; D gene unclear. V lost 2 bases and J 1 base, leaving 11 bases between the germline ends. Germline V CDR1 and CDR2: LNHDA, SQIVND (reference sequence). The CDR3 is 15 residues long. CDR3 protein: CASSINFQPNTEAFF. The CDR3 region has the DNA TGTGCCAGTAGTATAAACTTTCAACCGAACACTGAAGCTTTCTTT.

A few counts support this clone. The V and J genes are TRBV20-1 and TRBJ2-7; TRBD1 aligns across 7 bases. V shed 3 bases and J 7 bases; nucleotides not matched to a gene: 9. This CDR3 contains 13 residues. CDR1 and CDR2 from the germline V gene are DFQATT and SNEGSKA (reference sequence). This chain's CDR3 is CSASKGQDYEQYF. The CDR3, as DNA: TGCAGTGCTAGTAAAGGACAGGATTATGAGCAGTACTTC.

The CDR3 nucleotides are TGTGCCAGCAGCTTTCGTGCGGGAGGGAGCACAGATACGCAGTATTTT. Its translation: CASSFRAGGSTDTQYF. The chain couples TRBV7-2 to TRBJ2-3, with 9 nucleotides matching TRBD2. The CDR3 length is 16 residues. After removal of 3 bases from V and 0 bases from J, the junction contained 4 bases not matched to a gene. From germline, CDR1 is SGHTA and CDR2 FQGNSA.

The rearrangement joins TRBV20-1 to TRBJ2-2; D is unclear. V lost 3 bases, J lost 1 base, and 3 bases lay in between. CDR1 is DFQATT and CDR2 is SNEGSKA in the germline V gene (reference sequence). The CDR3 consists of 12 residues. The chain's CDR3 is CSASLNTGELFF. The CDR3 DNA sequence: TGCAGTGCTAGTCTGAACACCGGGGAGCTGTTTTTT.